The 22 T cell receptor beta chains given below trace back to one sample, sequenced in a study of cytomegalovirus exposure and HLA in healthy donors. The primer mix had 60 Vbeta and 13 Jbeta primers. Assay used: immunoSEQ multiplex PCR; TCRdb lists only in-frame clones, some missing. The table records over 100,000 clones, approximately 70% of them present only once. The sample comprised PBMCs. These receptors came from a woman aged 25 to 39 in good health and CMV-seronegative.

The chain uses TRBV5-1 and TRBJ2-1; tentative D call: TRBD2 (5 bases). Trimming stripped 0 bases from V and 5 bases from J, with 12 bases between. Germline lookup yields CDR1 SGHRS and CDR2 YFSETQ. The CDR3 contains 15 residues. CDR3 sequence: CASSLAGVPHNEQFF. CDR3 bases: TGCGCCAGCAGCTTGGCCGGGGTTCCCCACAATGAGCAGTTCTTC.

The V gene is TRBV7-9, the J gene TRBJ2-7; 7 bases align to TRBD2. This CDR3 spans 14 amino acids. V shed 5 bases, J shed 7 bases, and the junction held 11 bases outside the gene matches. CDR1 is SEHNR and CDR2 is FQNEAQ in the germline V gene (reference sequence). The CDR3 sequence: CASSPGLDLVEQYF. The DNA of the CDR3 is TGTGCCAGCAGCCCCGGACTAGATCTGGTGGAGCAGTACTTC.

V is TRBV5-4 and J is TRBJ2-3; the match to TRBD1 covers 9 bases. V shed 4 bases and J 3 bases; nucleotides not matched to a gene: 6. Germline V gene sequence: CDR1 SGHNT, CDR2 YYREEE (reference sequence). CDR3 size: 15 residues. CDR3 nucleotides: TGTGCCAGCAGCCCCCGGGACAGGGTAACAGATACGCAGTATTTT. Residues: CASSPRDRVTDTQYF.

The chain links TRBV7-8 to TRBJ1-2; tentative D call: TRBD1 (6 bases). Trimming removed 4 bases at V and 4 bases at J, with 10 bases between. The CDR3 is 13 amino acids. Per germline, CDR1 SGHVS and CDR2 FQNEAQ. The CDR3 is CASSWQGSYGYTF. Written as DNA, the CDR3 is TGTGCCAGCAGCTGGCAGGGGTCCTATGGCTACACCTTC.

This clone has more than one count but fewer than ten. Here the CDR3 reads CASSLASGFGEQYF. CDR3 coding DNA: TGTGCCAGCAGCTTGGCTAGCGGGTTCGGCGAGCAGTACTTC. The chain couples TRBV5-4 to TRBJ2-7; 8 nucleotides match TRBD2. CDR3 size: 14 residues. Per germline, CDR1 SGHNT and CDR2 YYREEE (reference sequence). Unmatched junction bases numbered 5, after V lost 0 bases and J lost 6 bases.

V is TRBV11-3 and J is TRBJ2-7; no clear D gene. Germline-derived CDR1 and CDR2 are SGHNT and YENEEA. V was cut by 1 base and J by 2 bases, with 15 bases left in between. The CDR3 is made up of 16 amino acids. The CDR3 DNA reads TGTGCCAGCAGCTTAGCAAGAGGTGGTGTCCCCTACGAGCAGTACTTC. This gives the protein CASSLARGGVPYEQYF.

The rearrangement links TRBV15 to TRBJ2-5; TRBD1 might be the D (6 bases). From germline, CDR1 is LNHNV and CDR2 YYDKDF (reference sequence). The V end was cut by 0 bases, the J end by 1 base, with 6 bases between. CDR3 length: 14 residues. The CDR3 DNA is TGTGCCACCAGCAGAGACAGGGGCCAAGAGACCCAGTACTTC. Encoded protein: CATSRDRGQETQYF.

This clone was counted a few times. V usage is TRBV6-1 and J usage is TRBJ2-3; 9 bases agree with TRBD2. In germline, CDR1 is MNHNS, CDR2 SASEGT. The CDR3 is 16 residues long. Unmatched junction bases numbered 7, after V lost 2 bases and J lost 4 bases. The CDR3 spells CASSESLAGGADTQYF. CDR3 nucleotides: TGTGCCAGCAGTGAAAGCCTGGCGGGAGGGGCAGATACGCAGTATTTT.

This clone was observed a handful of times. The chain uses TRBV2 and TRBJ1-1; a weak D match, TRBD1 (6 bases). CDR1 SNHLY and CDR2 FYNNEI come from the germline V gene. This CDR3 is built from 16 residues. Trimming stripped 6 bases from V and 0 bases from J, with 17 bases between. The DNA for the CDR3 is TGTGCCAGCAGGTGGGGGGGCGTGGGGATGAACACTGAAGCTTTCTTT. Its translation: CASRWGGVGMNTEAFF. The whole variable domain, filled in from reference TRBV2 and TRBJ1-1, reads EPEVTQTPSHQVTQMGQEVILRCVPISNHLYFYWYRQILGQKVEFLVSFYNNEISEKSEIFDDQFSVERPDGSNFTLKIRSTKLEDSAMYFCASRWGGVGMNTEAFFGQGTRLTVV.

The J gene is TRBJ2-5, the V gene TRBV29-1; D may be TRBD2 (6 bases). The CDR3 contains 13 residues. With 0 bases removed from V and 5 bases from J, the gap between germline ends came to 10 bases. Germline CDR1 is SQVTM and CDR2 is ANQGSEA. The DNA of the CDR3 is TGCAGCGTTGAAGATCGAGGGAGGGAGACCCAGTACTTC. Protein: CSVEDRGRETQYF.

This clone was counted a few times. This chain joins TRBV18 and TRBJ2-7, with TRBD2 matching over 10 bases. V lost 4 bases and J lost 10; bases outside the gene matches: 7. CDR1 KGHSH and CDR2 LQKENI come from the germline V gene. The CDR3 is 13 amino acids. Here the CDR3 reads CASSLTSGIGQYF. DNA for the CDR3: TGTGCCAGCTCACTTACTAGCGGGATAGGACAGTACTTC.

The gene calls are TRBV6-1 and TRBJ1-4; 9 nucleotides line up with TRBD1. Trimming took 0 bases from V and 8 from J; bases not matched to a gene: 4. Germline lookup yields CDR1 MNHNS and CDR2 SASEGT. The CDR3 contains 15 residues. CDR3 residues: CASSEATGGSEKLFF. The DNA for the CDR3 is TGTGCCAGCAGTGAAGCGACAGGGGGAAGCGAAAAACTGTTTTTT.

The chain combines TRBV2 with TRBJ2-2; TRBD1 matches 8 bases. V lost 10 bases to trimming and J lost 4 bases; unmatched junction nucleotides: 5. Germline values: CDR1 SNHLY, CDR2 FYNNEI. The CDR3 runs 13 residues. The CDR3 DNA reads as TGTGCCAAGAGACAGGGGCCCACCGGGGAGCTGTTTTTT. Translating gives CAKRQGPTGELFF.

This chain joins TRBV30 and TRBJ1-6; D is undetermined. Germline V CDR1 and CDR2: GTSNPN, SVGIG (reference sequence). CDR3 length equals 16 residues. The V gene lost 3 bases and the J gene lost 3 bases, with 15 bases spanning the gap. The CDR3 region has the DNA TGTGCCTGGAGGCTCCACCAAATAGACTATAATTCACCCCTCCACTTT. Amino acid sequence: CAWRLHQIDYNSPLHF.

The CDR3 here is CASSTTPANYGYTF. For the CDR3, the DNA is TGTGCCAGCAGTACCACCCCAGCGAACTATGGCTACACCTTC. V usage is TRBV6-5 and J usage is TRBJ1-2; no clear D gene. This CDR3 has 14 amino acids. V was shortened by 5 bases and J by 2 bases, with 12 bases between the two germline ends. Germline CDR1 is MNHEY and CDR2 is SVGAGI.

The chain links TRBV7-2 to TRBJ1-3; D gene ambiguous. This CDR3 spans 17 amino acids. Germline CDR1 and CDR2: SGHTA and FQGNSA. V was cut by 1 base and J by 0 bases, with 13 bases left in between. CDR3 region: CASSLGDRTPSGNTIYF. The CDR3 DNA sequence: TGTGCCAGCAGCTTAGGAGATCGGACTCCCTCTGGAAACACCATATATTTT.

DNA for the CDR3: TGTGCCAGCAGCCCAGCTTTTTGGGACAGGGGGGACGAAGCTTTCTTT. It encodes CASSPAFWDRGDEAFF. The chain has TRBV27 and TRBJ1-1; 11 bases line up with TRBD1. The CDR3 runs to 16 residues. Per the germline V gene, CDR1 is MNHEY and CDR2 is SMNVEV (reference sequence). Trimming removed 6 bases from V and 8 bases from J; junction bases left unmatched: 14.

The J gene is TRBJ1-2, the V gene TRBV6-6; D uncertain. CDR1 and CDR2 (germline): MNHNY, SVGAGI (reference sequence). V lost 6 bases, J lost 4 bases, and 18 bases lay in between. The CDR3 spans 15 residues. CDR3 in DNA: TGTGCCAGCAGCCCCGCGGCCCGGGGAACCTATGGCTACACCTTC. It is translated as CASSPAARGTYGYTF.

J is TRBJ2-1 and V is TRBV6-6, with TRBD2 matching over 14 bases. The CDR3 spans 14 residues. V lost 6 bases to trimming and J lost 12 bases; unmatched junction nucleotides: 7. The germline V gene encodes CDR1 MNHNY and CDR2 SVGAGI (reference sequence). The CDR3 DNA reads TGTGCCAGCAGAGGGACTAGCGGGGGTCCGGGGCAGTTCTTC. It yields the protein CASRGTSGGPGQFF.

The sample holds one count of this clone. The chain has TRBV2 and TRBJ2-2; TRBD1 matches at 8 bases. CDR1 and CDR2 (germline): SNHLY, FYNNEI. There are 18 residues in the CDR3. The trim removed 6 bases at V and 1 base at J, leaving 13 bases unmatched. Written as DNA, the CDR3 is TGTGCCAGCAGGAAGGCCATGGCAGGGGGCTGGAACACCGGGGAGCTGTTTTTT. Protein product: CASRKAMAGGWNTGELFF.

The sample holds a few counts of this clone. J is TRBJ2-6 and V is TRBV30; 9 nucleotides match TRBD1. The CDR3 sequence is 16 residues long. The germline CDR1 and CDR2 sequences are GTSNPN and SVGIG (reference sequence). J lost 3 bases, V lost 4 bases, and 7 bases had no gene match. The CDR3 reads CAWNGQGPGGANVLTF. CDR3 DNA: TGTGCCTGGAATGGACAGGGGCCGGGTGGGGCCAACGTCCTGACTTTC.

Only a few counts were recorded for this clone. V is TRBV27 and J is TRBJ1-5, with D possibly being TRBD1 (6 bases). The CDR3 runs 12 residues. Trimming shortened V by 11 bases and J by 7 bases, and 15 bases separated the two germline ends. The V gene's germline CDR1 is MNHEY and CDR2 SMNVEV (reference sequence). The CDR3 loop reads CARLTGWQPQHF. DNA of the CDR3: TGTGCCCGATTGACAGGCTGGCAGCCCCAGCATTTT.